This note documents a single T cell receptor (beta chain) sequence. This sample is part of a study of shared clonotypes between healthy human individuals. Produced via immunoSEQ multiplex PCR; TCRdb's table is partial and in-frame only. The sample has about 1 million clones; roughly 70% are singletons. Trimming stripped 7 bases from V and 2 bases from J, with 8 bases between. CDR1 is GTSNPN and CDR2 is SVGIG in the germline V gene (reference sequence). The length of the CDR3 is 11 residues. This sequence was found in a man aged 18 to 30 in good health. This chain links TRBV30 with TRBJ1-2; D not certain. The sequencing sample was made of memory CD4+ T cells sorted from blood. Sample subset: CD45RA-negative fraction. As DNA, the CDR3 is TGTGCCTTTAGGGTAAACTATGGCTACACCTTC. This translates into CAFRVNYGYTF.